A selection of T cell receptor beta chains follows, all from one sample in a study of spatial heterogeneity in lung cancer. TCRdb processed the 5' RACE reads anew with MiXCR; each CDR3 protein has one entry. Seen here are tens of thousands of distinct CDR3 sequences, less than 5.5% observed once, and the top ten hold 20% to 30%. This specimen was PBMCs, taken at surgery. The source of these receptors is a female donor with early-stage non-small cell lung cancer. The CDR3 runs from the conserved cysteine through the conserved F or W. Each record gives: clone size, J gene, V gene, D gene, CDR3 protein, CDR3 DNA. The D gene is left open where the match is weak. Where a row states a size, it is once, few, many or the class of an expanded clone; other rows omit it.

size: few
J: TRBJ1-6
V: TRBV19
D: .
CDR3: CASSIDLRNSPLHF
DNA: TGTGCCAGTAGTATAGATTTACGGAATTCACCCCTCCACTTT

size: .
J: TRBJ1-2
V: TRBV5-1
D: .
CDR3: CASSDTQGTGYTF
DNA: TGCGCCAGCAGCGATACCCAGGGAACTGGCTACACCTTC

size: many
J: TRBJ2-3
V: TRBV5-4
D: .
CDR3: CASSLDQGRTDTQYF
DNA: TGTGCCAGCAGCTTGGACCAAGGACGCACAGATACGCAGTATTTT

size: many
J: TRBJ1-2
V: TRBV30
D: .
CDR3: CAWKAADSGYTF
DNA: TGTGCCTGGAAGGCGGCGGACTCTGGCTACACCTTC

size: many
J: TRBJ2-3
V: TRBV5-1
D: .
CDR3: CASSLAKARSDTQYF
DNA: TGCGCCAGCAGCTTGGCCAAGGCCCGGTCAGATACGCAGTATTTT

size: many
J: TRBJ2-1
V: TRBV10-3
D: .
CDR3: CAISENVNEQFF
DNA: TGTGCCATCAGTGAGAACGTAAATGAGCAGTTCTTC

size: many
J: TRBJ2-5
V: TRBV7-2
D: TRBD1
CDR3: CASSSTGTGVETQYF
DNA: TGTGCCAGCAGCTCAACCGGGACAGGGGTGGAGACCCAGTACTTC

size: many
J: TRBJ2-7
V: TRBV5-1
D: .
CDR3: CASSPGGRSYEQYF
DNA: TGCGCCAGCAGCCCGGGGGGCCGGTCCTACGAGCAGTACTTC

size: .
J: TRBJ1-2
V: TRBV3-1
D: TRBD1
CDR3: CASSPDRGLGYTF
DNA: TGTGCCAGCAGCCCCGACAGGGGGCTTGGCTACACCTTC

size: many
J: TRBJ2-2
V: TRBV6-1
D: TRBD1
CDR3: CARARDRGPGGELFF
DNA: TGTGCCAGAGCCCGGGACAGGGGGCCTGGCGGGGAGCTGTTTTTT

size: many
J: TRBJ2-5
V: TRBV18
D: .
CDR3: CASSPGEETQYF
DNA: TGTGCCAGCTCACCAGGCGAAGAGACCCAGTACTTC

size: many
J: TRBJ2-7
V: TRBV6-2/TRBV6-3
D: TRBD1
CDR3: CASSQEGPGQVYEQYF
DNA: TGTGCCAGCAGTCAAGAAGGACCGGGACAGGTCTACGAGCAGTACTTC

size: few
J: TRBJ2-7
V: TRBV6-2/TRBV6-3
D: .
CDR3: CASSYSGWQYF
DNA: TGTGCCAGCAGTTACTCTGGGTGGCAGTACTTC

size: many
J: TRBJ2-2
V: TRBV5-5
D: .
CDR3: CASSLGGGPTGELFF
DNA: TGTGCCAGCAGCCTCGGGGGTGGTCCCACCGGGGAGCTGTTTTTT

size: medium-sized
J: TRBJ2-5
V: TRBV7-7
D: .
CDR3: CASSLAGTGQETQYF
DNA: TGTGCTAGCAGCTTAGCGGGGACAGGGCAAGAGACCCAGTACTTC

size: .
J: TRBJ2-7
V: TRBV5-1
D: TRBD1
CDR3: CASSFRQGGSYEQYF
DNA: TGCGCCAGCAGCTTTAGACAGGGCGGCTCCTACGAGCAGTACTTC

size: many
J: TRBJ2-5
V: TRBV7-2
D: .
CDR3: CASSLRGPETQYF
DNA: TGTGCCAGCAGCCTGAGGGGCCCAGAGACCCAGTACTTC

size: few
J: TRBJ2-7
V: TRBV25-1
D: .
CDR3: CASSDTVTPYEQYF
DNA: TGTGCCAGCAGTGATACAGTGACACCCTACGAGCAGTACTTC

size: many
J: TRBJ1-6
V: TRBV29-1
D: .
CDR3: CSVGQSQGTPLHF
DNA: TGCAGCGTTGGGCAAAGTCAGGGGACACCCCTCCACTTT

size: many
J: TRBJ2-1
V: TRBV9
D: .
CDR3: CASSVEKRGSYNEQFF
DNA: TGTGCCAGCAGCGTAGAAAAACGGGGCTCCTACAATGAGCAGTTCTTC

size: many
J: TRBJ2-3
V: TRBV7-3
D: .
CDR3: CASSLQAPTHTDTQYF
DNA: TGTGCCAGCAGCCTTCAAGCGCCTACCCACACAGATACGCAGTATTTT

size: many
J: TRBJ2-7
V: TRBV7-3
D: .
CDR3: CASSLTGKFAGPNEQYF
DNA: TGTGCCAGCAGCTTAACGGGGAAGTTTGCCGGTCCCAACGAGCAGTACTTC

size: few
J: TRBJ1-4
V: TRBV12-3/TRBV12-4
D: .
CDR3: CASSLAVFSNEKLFF
DNA: TGTGCCAGCAGTTTAGCGGTTTTCTCTAATGAAAAACTGTTTTTT